This TCR beta chain was captured in a study of T cell changes during pregnancy in multiple sclerosis. CDR3 length: 16 amino acids. CDR1 is LGHNT and CDR2 is FRNRAP in the germline V gene. Trimming removed 4 bases from V and 2 bases from J; junction bases left unmatched: 7. This clone occurred once. Assay: immunoSEQ multiplex PCR; the TCRdb copy retains only in-frame clones and omits some. The table lists about 55,000 clones, roughly 92% of them singletons. This TCR came from a female donor with multiple sclerosis, enrolled in a pregnancy study. The chain links TRBV12-5 to TRBJ1-3, with TRBD1 identical over 8 bases. The source material was CD8+ T cells from peripheral blood mononuclear cells, sampled in the third trimester of pregnancy. The CDR3 reads CASGSTGRGPGNTIYF. CDR3 nucleotide sequence: TGTGCTAGTGGTTCCACCGGCAGGGGGCCTGGAAACACCATATATTTT.